These T cell receptor beta chains were read from a single sample in a study of OX40 agonist ivuxolimab in advanced cancers. Repertoires were generated with immunoSEQ multiplex PCR, while TCRdb's copy carries only in-frame clones and drops some. The sample includes some 66,000 clones, around 86% of them seen just once. The source material was CD4+ or CD8+ T cells sorted from blood, sampled in a trial of the OX40 agonist ivuxolimab. The receptors were gathered from an adult with an advanced solid tumor such as melanoma, head and neck, liver or kidney cancer. Both conserved end residues are trimmed from each CDR3.

v_call	j_call	cdr3_aa
TRBV5-4	TRBJ2-1	ASSLPSGSYNEQF
TRBV19	TRBJ1-1	ASSIHDSASRAF
TRBV29-1	TRBJ1-1	SVEHGWGTEAF
TRBV6-6	TRBJ1-5	ASSYFPGQKNQPQH
TRBV11-2	TRBJ2-5	ASTKGRSGETQY
TRBV9	TRBJ2-3	ASTQGATDTQY
TRBV7-2	TRBJ2-7	ASSLEGTTRGNYEQY
TRBV10-3	TRBJ1-3	AISESQGTGDTIY
TRBV19	TRBJ2-3	ASRRQGVTDTQY
TRBV10-3	TRBJ2-2	AISETSGRSNTGELF
TRBV7-9	TRBJ1-4	ASSLIGTATYEKLF
TRBV18	TRBJ1-1	ASSPTGVPITNMNTEAF
TRBV7-9	TRBJ1-2	ASSLESPNYGYT
TRBV19	TRBJ2-3	ASNLAGEADTQY
TRBV10-2	TRBJ2-7	ASSESSTSGRLYEQY
TRBV6-6	TRBJ2-4	ASRGEQTLSKNIQY